The clone carrying this T cell receptor beta chain has a count of ten or more. The data originate from a study of molecular identifiers for immune sequencing clone quantification. Germline assignment: CDR1 WSHSY and CDR2 SAAADI. The CDR3 contains 13 residues. V lost 7 bases to trimming and J lost 5 bases; unmatched junction nucleotides: 2. Preparation of the bulk TCR libraries relied on previously described methods and listed TCR primers. A single record per CDR3 protein comes from TCRdb applying MiXCR to the PCR reads. The sample contains about half a million distinct CDR3 sequences, over 20% of which appear only once. As CD8+CD4-CCR7+CD45RA+ cells, naive CD8 T cells were sorted.

This rearrangement joins TRBV10-2 to TRBJ2-3; 11 bases line up with TRBD2. The origin of this receptor is a human donor in good health. Some libraries in this study had Jurkat cell RNA spiked in. Sequenced sample: naive CD8+ T cells from blood, with Jurkat cell RNA spiked in. Subset described: FACS-sorted CD8+CD4-CCR7+CD45RA+ naive T cells. This CDR3 is CASTGTSGDTQYF. For the CDR3, the DNA is TGCGCCAGCACAGGGACTAGCGGAGATACGCAGTATTTT.